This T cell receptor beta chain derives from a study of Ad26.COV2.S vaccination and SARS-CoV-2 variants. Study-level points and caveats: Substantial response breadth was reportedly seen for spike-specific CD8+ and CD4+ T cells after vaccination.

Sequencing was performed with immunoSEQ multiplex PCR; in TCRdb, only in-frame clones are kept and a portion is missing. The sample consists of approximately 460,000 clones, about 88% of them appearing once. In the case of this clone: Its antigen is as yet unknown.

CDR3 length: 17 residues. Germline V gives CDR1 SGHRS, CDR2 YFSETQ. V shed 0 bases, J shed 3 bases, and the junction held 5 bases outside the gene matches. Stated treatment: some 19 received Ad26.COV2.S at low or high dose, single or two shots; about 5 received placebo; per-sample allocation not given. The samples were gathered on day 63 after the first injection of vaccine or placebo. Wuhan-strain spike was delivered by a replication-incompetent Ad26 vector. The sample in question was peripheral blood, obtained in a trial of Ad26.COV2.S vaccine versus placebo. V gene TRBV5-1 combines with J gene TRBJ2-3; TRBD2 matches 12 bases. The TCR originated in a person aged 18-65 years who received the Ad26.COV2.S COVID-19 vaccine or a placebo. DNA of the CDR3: TGCGCCAGCAGCTTGGCCTCTAGCGGGAGGGCTACAGATACGCAGTATTTT. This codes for CASSLASSGRATDTQYF.